Shown below are 18 T cell receptor beta chains from a single sample sequenced in a study of T cells in tuberculosis. Data came from immunoSEQ multiplex PCR; TCRdb stores just in-frame clones and leaves some out. The sample yields more than 30,000 clones, around 94% seen once. Sequenced material: PBMCs. These receptors were obtained from a donor between 10 and 35 years old with latent tuberculosis or without tuberculosis infection.

The rearrangement links TRBV25-1 to TRBJ1-5; tentatively, D is TRBD1 (6 bases). This CDR3 is 15 amino acids long. The V gene's germline CDR1 is MGHDK and CDR2 SYGVNS. The CDR3 sequence: CPHLNRAVDNQPQHF. CDR3 nucleotides: TGTCCCCACCTCAACAGGGCGGTGGACAATCAGCCCCAGCATTTT.

Written as DNA, the CDR3 is TGTGCCAGCAGTTACAGGGGTGACTACGAGCAGTACTTC. Protein sequence: CASSYRGDYEQYF. V gene TRBV6-6 combines with J gene TRBJ2-7, with a possible D match to TRBD1 (5 bases). CDR3 size: 13 residues. Per the germline V gene, CDR1 is MNHNY and CDR2 is SVGAGI (reference sequence). The V end lost 2 bases, the J end lost 3 bases, and 8 bases lay between the germline ends.

In its sample, this clone was seen once. The genes are TRBV28 and TRBJ2-7, with 11 bases lining up with TRBD2. Trimming removed 5 bases from V and 3 bases from J; junction bases left unmatched: 3. This CDR3 has 14 amino acids. Germline CDR1 MDHEN, CDR2 SYDVKM. CDR3 DNA sequence: TGTGCCAGCAGTCTACTAGCGGGAGACTACGAGCAGTACTTC. Translating gives CASSLLAGDYEQYF.

In this sample, this clone turned up once. The V and J genes are TRBV28 and TRBJ1-2; TRBD1 agrees at 9 bases. Germline lookup yields CDR1 MDHEN and CDR2 SYDVKM. V lost 8 bases and J lost 7; bases outside the gene matches: 11. This CDR3 comprises 14 residues. The CDR3 sequence: CASGLDRGGSGYTF. CDR3 DNA: TGTGCCAGCGGGTTGGACAGGGGTGGTAGTGGCTACACCTTC.

CDR3 bases: TGTGCCAGCAGCTTGCTTTCGGGGAGGGGAGCCAAAAACATTCAGTACTTC. This encodes CASSLLSGRGAKNIQYF. The chain is built from TRBV5-4 and TRBJ2-4; 7 bases agree with TRBD2. V was clipped by 1 base and J by 0 bases; unmatched bases: 7. The CDR3 runs to 17 residues. Germline V CDR1 and CDR2: SGHNT, YYREEE (reference sequence).

This clone appeared a single time. This rearrangement joins TRBV7-9 to TRBJ1-2, with D tentatively TRBD1 (6 bases). Trimming left V 4 bases short and J 4 bases short, with 25 bases between. The CDR3 covers 18 residues. In germline, CDR1 is SEHNR, CDR2 FQNEAQ (reference sequence). The CDR3 loop is CASSSLPRGGLVGYGYTF. The CDR3 DNA reads as TGTGCCAGCAGCTCCCTTCCCCGGGGGGGCCTAGTCGGCTATGGCTACACCTTC.

The rearrangement links TRBV11-2 to TRBJ2-7; 7 bases are shared with TRBD1. This CDR3 has 13 residues. Trimming took 6 bases from V and 2 from J; bases not matched to a gene: 4. Germline CDR1 is SGHAT and CDR2 is FQNNGV. The CDR3 DNA sequence: TGTGCCAGCAGTTACAGGGGAGCCTACGAGCAGTACTTC. It translates to CASSYRGAYEQYF.

The V call is TRBV29-1, the J call TRBJ2-5; TRBD2 might be the D (5 bases). With 5 bases removed from V and 4 bases from J, the gap between germline ends came to 8 bases. Germline loops: CDR1 SQVTM, CDR2 ANQGSEA. This CDR3 region has 11 residues. The CDR3 coding sequence is TGCAGCGTTTCACTAGGAGAGACCCAGTACTTC. This gives the protein CSVSLGETQYF.

The rearrangement uses TRBV25-1 and TRBJ2-1; tentative D call: TRBD2 (6 bases). This CDR3 contains 16 residues. Trimming took off 0 bases at V and 7 bases at J, with 16 bases between the two ends. The V gene's germline CDR1 is MGHDK and CDR2 SYGVNS. The CDR3 loop is CASSEYSGGGGNEQFF. The CDR3 nucleotides are TGTGCCAGCAGTGAATACTCCGGGGGAGGTGGGAATGAGCAGTTCTTC.

This clone was seen only once. The J gene is TRBJ1-2, the V gene TRBV19, with 8 bases that match TRBD1. The V segment lost 6 bases and the J segment 5 bases; nucleotides outside the gene matches: 11. Germline V gene lookup returns CDR1 LNHDA and CDR2 SQIVND (reference sequence). This CDR3 region has 15 residues. The CDR3 nucleotides are TGTGCCAGTAGCAACCAAGACAGGGGATTATATGGCTACACCTTC. Protein: CASSNQDRGLYGYTF.

The gene calls are TRBV9 and TRBJ2-2; 7 bases are shared with TRBD2. The trim removed 0 bases at V and 3 bases at J, leaving 11 bases unmatched. The CDR3 consists of 18 residues. The V gene's germline CDR1 is SGDLS and CDR2 YYNGEE. CDR3 residues: CASSVVMGGGADTGELFF. The CDR3 DNA reads as TGTGCCAGCAGCGTAGTTATGGGGGGAGGGGCCGACACCGGGGAGCTGTTTTTT. Full variable domain (rest looked up from reference TRBV9 and TRBJ2-2): DSGVTQTPKHLITATGQRVTLRCSPRSGDLSVYWYQQSLDQGLQFLIQYYNGEERAKGNILERFSAQQFPDLHSELNLSSLELGDSALYFCASSVVMGGGADTGELFFGEGSRLTVL.

The CDR3 DNA is TGTGCCAGCAGTTCAATTTCCGGGACAGGGTTCGGTGAAGCTTTCTTT. Residues: CASSSISGTGFGEAFF. The chain recombines TRBV28 with TRBJ1-1; 9 bases match TRBD1. The CDR3 is made up of 16 amino acids. The germline CDR1 and CDR2 sequences are MDHEN and SYDVKM. V lost 4 bases and J lost 7; bases outside the gene matches: 13.

The chain is built from TRBV28 and TRBJ1-2; D is uncertain. This CDR3 contains 12 residues. CDR1 and CDR2 from the germline V gene are MDHEN and SYDVKM. The ends were cut back, 2 bases at V and 3 bases at J, with 4 bases in the middle. The CDR3 reads CASSLRDYGYTF. The DNA of the CDR3 is TGTGCCAGCAGTTTAAGAGACTATGGCTACACCTTC.

The chain joins TRBV19 to TRBJ1-5; 10 nucleotides agree with TRBD1. V lost 4 bases to trimming and J lost 3 bases; unmatched junction nucleotides: 12. This CDR3 is built from 18 residues. Germline V gives CDR1 LNHDA, CDR2 SQIVND (reference sequence). The CDR3 DNA reads as TGTGCCAGTAGTACCCCGGGACAGGGGTGGTATAACAATCAGCCCCAGCATTTT. This sequence encodes CASSTPGQGWYNNQPQHF. The complete variable domain, with remaining parts taken from reference TRBV19 and TRBJ1-5, reads DGGITQSPKYLFRKEGQNVTLSCEQNLNHDAMYWYRQDPGQGLRLIYYSQIVNDFQKGDIAEGYSVSREKKESFPLTVTSAQKNPTAFYLCASSTPGQGWYNNQPQHFGDGTRLSIL.

The J gene is TRBJ2-2, the V gene TRBV2; D is unclear. CDR1 SNHLY and CDR2 FYNNEI come from the germline V gene. The CDR3 loop spans 15 amino acids. V lost 3 bases and J lost 6, with 14 bases in between. The CDR3 DNA follows: TGTGCCAGCAGTGACGAGTCCCTCTACGCCGGGGAGCTGTTTTTT. Amino acids: CASSDESLYAGELFF. Full variable domain (rest looked up from reference TRBV2 and TRBJ2-2): EPEVTQTPSHQVTQMGQEVILRCVPISNHLYFYWYRQILGQKVEFLVSFYNNEISEKSEIFDDQFSVERPDGSNFTLKIRSTKLEDSAMYFCASSDESLYAGELFFGEGSRLTVL.

The chain combines TRBV7-6 with TRBJ2-1, with 7 nucleotides matching TRBD1. Germline V lookup: CDR1 SGHVS, CDR2 FNYEAQ. CDR3 size: 12 residues. J was trimmed by 8 bases and V by 5 bases; bases with no gene match: 3. The CDR3 region has the DNA TGTGCCAGCAGCCAGGGGGTCCATGAGCAGTTCTTC. Residues: CASSQGVHEQFF.

J is TRBJ2-3 and V is TRBV19; 10 bases map to TRBD2. Germline V lookup: CDR1 LNHDA, CDR2 SQIVND (reference sequence). Trimming removed 7 bases from V and 4 bases from J; junction bases left unmatched: 8. The CDR3 is 15 amino acids. CDR3 region: CASNRAGGPSDTQYF. Here the CDR3 DNA reads TGTGCCAGTAATCGAGCGGGAGGGCCATCAGATACGCAGTATTTT.

This chain connects TRBV19 to TRBJ2-3, with D perhaps matching TRBD2 (5 bases). This CDR3 is 16 amino acids long. Germline values: CDR1 LNHDA, CDR2 SQIVND (reference sequence). Trimming removed 3 bases at V and 2 bases at J, with 15 bases between. CDR3 loop: CASSISTPRDTDTQYF. As DNA, the CDR3 is TGTGCCAGTAGTATCTCTACTCCGAGGGACACAGATACGCAGTATTTT.